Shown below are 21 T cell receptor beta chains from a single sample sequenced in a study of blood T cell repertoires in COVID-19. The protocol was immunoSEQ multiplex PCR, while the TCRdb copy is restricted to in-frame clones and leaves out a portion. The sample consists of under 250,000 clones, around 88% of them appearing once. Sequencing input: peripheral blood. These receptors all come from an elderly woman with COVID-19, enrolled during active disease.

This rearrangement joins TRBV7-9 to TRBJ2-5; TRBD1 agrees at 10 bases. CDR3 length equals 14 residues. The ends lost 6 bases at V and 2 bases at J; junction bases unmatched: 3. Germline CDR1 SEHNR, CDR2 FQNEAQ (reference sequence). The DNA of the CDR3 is TGTGCCAGCAGTTGGGACAGGGGACAAGAGACCCAGTACTTC. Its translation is CASSWDRGQETQYF.

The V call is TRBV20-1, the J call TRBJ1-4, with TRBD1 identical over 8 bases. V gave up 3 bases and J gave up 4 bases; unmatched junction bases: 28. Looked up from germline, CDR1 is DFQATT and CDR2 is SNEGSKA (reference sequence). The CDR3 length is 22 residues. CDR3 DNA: TGCAGTGCTAGTAAATTACCCCTCGCTGCGTTCGGACAGGGAGATTTTAATGAAAAACTGTTTTTT. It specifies CSASKLPLAAFGQGDFNEKLFF.

Here the CDR3 DNA reads TGTGCCAGCAGCTTACAGGGGGCGGTGGGCACTGAAGCTTTCTTT. This gives the protein CASSLQGAVGTEAFF. J is TRBJ1-1 and V is TRBV7-3; 8 nucleotides agree with TRBD1. This CDR3 is 15 amino acids long. Losses at the gene ends were 2 bases for V and 4 bases for J; bases not matched to a gene: 6. Germline assignment: CDR1 SGHTA and CDR2 FQGTGA.

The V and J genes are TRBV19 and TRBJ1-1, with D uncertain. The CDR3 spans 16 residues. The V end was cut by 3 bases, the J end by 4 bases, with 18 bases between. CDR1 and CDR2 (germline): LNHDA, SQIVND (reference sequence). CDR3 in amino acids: CASSMISEGFRTEAFF. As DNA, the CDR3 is TGTGCCAGTAGTATGATTAGTGAGGGTTTTCGCACTGAAGCTTTCTTT.

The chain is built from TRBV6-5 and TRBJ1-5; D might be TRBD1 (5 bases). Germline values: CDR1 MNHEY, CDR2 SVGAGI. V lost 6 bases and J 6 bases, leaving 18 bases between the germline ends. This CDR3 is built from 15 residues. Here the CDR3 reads CASSPSPGGGQPQHF. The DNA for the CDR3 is TGTGCCAGCAGCCCAAGCCCGGGCGGGGGTCAGCCCCAGCATTTT.

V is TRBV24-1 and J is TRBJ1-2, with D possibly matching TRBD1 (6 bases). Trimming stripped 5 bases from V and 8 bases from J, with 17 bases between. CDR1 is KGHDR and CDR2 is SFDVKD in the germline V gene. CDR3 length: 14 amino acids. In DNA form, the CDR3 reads TGTGCCACCAGTGCCCAGGGGCTCCCAGGGGGCTACACCTTC. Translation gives CATSAQGLPGGYTF.

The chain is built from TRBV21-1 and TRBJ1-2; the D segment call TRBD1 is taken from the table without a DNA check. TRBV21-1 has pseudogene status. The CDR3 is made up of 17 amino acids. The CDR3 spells CASSNTNGQEGSYGYTF. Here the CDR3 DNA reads TGTGCCAGCAGCAACACGAACGGACAGGAGGGTAGCTATGGCTACACCTTC.

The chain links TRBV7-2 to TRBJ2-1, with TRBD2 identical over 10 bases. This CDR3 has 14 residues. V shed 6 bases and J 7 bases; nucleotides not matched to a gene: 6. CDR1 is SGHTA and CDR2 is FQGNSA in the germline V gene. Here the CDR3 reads CASRSGGGTNEQFF. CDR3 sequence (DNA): TGTGCCAGCAGGAGCGGGGGGGGTACTAATGAGCAGTTCTTC.

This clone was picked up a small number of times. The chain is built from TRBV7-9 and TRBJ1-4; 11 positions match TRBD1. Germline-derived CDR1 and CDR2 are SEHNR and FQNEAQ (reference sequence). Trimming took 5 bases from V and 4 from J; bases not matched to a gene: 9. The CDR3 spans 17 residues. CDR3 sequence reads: CASSTGQGERINEKLFF. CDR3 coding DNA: TGTGCCAGCAGCACGGGACAGGGGGAGAGGATTAATGAAAAACTGTTTTTT.

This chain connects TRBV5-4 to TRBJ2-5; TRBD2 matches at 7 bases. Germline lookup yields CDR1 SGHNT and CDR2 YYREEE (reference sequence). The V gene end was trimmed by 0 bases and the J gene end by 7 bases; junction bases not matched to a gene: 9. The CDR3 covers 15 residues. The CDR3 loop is CASSLGDYGYGTQYF. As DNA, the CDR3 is TGTGCCAGCAGCTTGGGGGACTACGGATACGGGACCCAGTACTTC.

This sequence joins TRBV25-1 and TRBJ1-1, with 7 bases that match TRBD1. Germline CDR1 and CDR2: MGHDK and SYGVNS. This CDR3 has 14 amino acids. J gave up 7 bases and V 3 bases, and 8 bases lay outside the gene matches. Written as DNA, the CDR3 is TGTGCCAGCAGTGAGGAGAACAGGGGCAATGAAGCTTTCTTT. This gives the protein CASSEENRGNEAFF.

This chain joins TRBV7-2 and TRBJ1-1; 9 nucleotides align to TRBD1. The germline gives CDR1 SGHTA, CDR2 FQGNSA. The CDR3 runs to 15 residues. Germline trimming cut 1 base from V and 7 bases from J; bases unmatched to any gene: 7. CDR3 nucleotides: TGTGCCAGCAGCTTAGTAGTAGGACAGGGGTATGAAGCTTTCTTT. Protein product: CASSLVVGQGYEAFF.

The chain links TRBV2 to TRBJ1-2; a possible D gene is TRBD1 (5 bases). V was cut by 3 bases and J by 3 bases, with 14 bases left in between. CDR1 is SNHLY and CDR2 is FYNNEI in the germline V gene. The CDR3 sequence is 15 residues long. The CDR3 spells CASSDSHRKDYGYTF. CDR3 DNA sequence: TGTGCCAGCAGTGATTCCCACAGGAAGGACTATGGCTACACCTTC.

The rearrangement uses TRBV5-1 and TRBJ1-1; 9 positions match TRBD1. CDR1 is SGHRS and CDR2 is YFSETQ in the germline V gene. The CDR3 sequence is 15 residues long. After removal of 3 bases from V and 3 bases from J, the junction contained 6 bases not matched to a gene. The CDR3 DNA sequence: TGCGCCAGCAGCTGGACGGGACAGGGCCACACTGAAGCTTTCTTT. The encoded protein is CASSWTGQGHTEAFF.

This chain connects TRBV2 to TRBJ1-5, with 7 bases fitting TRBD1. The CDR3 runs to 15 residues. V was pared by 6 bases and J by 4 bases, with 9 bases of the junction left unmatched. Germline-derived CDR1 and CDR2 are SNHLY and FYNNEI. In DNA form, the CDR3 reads TGTGCCAGCAGAGATGGGACAGAGGCAAATCAGCCCCAGCATTTT. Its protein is CASRDGTEANQPQHF.

CDR3 in amino acids: CASSLGQGLGGELFF. The DNA of the CDR3 is TGTGCCAGCAGTTTAGGACAGGGCCTCGGCGGGGAGCTGTTTTTT. The chain is built from TRBV27 and TRBJ2-2; TRBD1 matches at 8 bases. Trimming removed 2 bases from V and 7 bases from J; junction bases left unmatched: 6. CDR3 length: 15 amino acids. Germline V gives CDR1 MNHEY, CDR2 SMNVEV (reference sequence).

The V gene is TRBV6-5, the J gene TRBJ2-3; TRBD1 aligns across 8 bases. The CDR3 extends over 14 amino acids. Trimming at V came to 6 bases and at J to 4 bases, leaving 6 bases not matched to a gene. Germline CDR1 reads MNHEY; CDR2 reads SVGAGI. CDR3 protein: CASSSGQGPDTQYF. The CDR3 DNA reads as TGTGCCAGCAGCTCAGGACAGGGTCCAGATACGCAGTATTTT.

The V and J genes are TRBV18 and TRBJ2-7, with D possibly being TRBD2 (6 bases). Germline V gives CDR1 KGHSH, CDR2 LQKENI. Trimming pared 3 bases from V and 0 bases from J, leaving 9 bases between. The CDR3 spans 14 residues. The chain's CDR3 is CASSPGLLSYEQYF. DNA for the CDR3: TGTGCCAGCTCACCGGGACTCCTCTCCTACGAGCAGTACTTC. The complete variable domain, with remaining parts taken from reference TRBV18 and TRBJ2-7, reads NAGVMQNPRHLVRRRGQEARLRCSPMKGHSHVYWYRQLPEEGLKFMVYLQKENIIDESGMPKERFSAEFPKEGPSILRIQQVVRGDSAAYFCASSPGLLSYEQYFGPGTRLTVT.

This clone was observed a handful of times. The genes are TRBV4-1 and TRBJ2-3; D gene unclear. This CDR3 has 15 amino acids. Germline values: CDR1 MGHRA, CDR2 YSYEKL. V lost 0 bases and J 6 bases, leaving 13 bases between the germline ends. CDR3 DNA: TGCGCCAGCAGCCAAGATAGCAGCTTGCTGGATACGCAGTATTTT. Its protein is CASSQDSSLLDTQYF.

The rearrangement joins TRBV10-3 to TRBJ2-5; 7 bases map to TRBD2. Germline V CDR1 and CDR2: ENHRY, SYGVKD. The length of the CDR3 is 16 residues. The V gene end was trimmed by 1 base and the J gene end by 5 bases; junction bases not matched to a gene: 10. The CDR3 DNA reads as TGTGCCATCAGTGAGTTGGGACTAACAAGCCGGGAGACCCAGTACTTC. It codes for CAISELGLTSRETQYF.

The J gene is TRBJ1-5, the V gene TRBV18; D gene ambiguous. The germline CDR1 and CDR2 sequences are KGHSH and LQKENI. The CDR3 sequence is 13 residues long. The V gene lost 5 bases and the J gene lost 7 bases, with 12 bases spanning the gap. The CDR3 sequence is CASSDGEGQPQHF. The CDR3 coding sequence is TGTGCCAGCTCAGACGGGGAAGGACAGCCCCAGCATTTT.